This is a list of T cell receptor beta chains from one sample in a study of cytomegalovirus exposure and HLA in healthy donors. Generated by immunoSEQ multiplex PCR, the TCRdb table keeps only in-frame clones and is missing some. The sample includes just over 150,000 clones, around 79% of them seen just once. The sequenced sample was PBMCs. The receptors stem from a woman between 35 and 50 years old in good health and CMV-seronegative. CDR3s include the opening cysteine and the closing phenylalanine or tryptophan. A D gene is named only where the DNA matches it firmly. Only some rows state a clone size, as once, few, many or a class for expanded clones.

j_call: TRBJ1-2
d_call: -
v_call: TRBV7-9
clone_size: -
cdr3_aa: CASSLTSNQGGYTF
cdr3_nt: TGTGCCAGCAGCCTGACATCAAATCAGGGTGGCTACACCTTC

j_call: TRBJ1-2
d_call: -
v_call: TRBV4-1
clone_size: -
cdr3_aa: CASSQDWVTGRAGGYTF
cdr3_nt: TGCGCCAGCAGCCAAGATTGGGTAACAGGGAGGGCGGGTGGCTACACCTTC

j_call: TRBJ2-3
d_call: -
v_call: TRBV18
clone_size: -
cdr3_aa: CASSPSRGGTDTQYF
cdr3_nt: TGTGCCAGCTCACCCAGTCGCGGAGGCACAGATACGCAGTATTTT

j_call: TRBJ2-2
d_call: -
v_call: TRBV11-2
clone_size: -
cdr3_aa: CASSLGRIGGPGELFF
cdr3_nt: TGTGCCAGCAGCTTGGGCAGGATTGGGGGCCCCGGGGAGCTGTTTTTT

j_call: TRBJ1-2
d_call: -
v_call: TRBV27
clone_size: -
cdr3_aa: CASRSQGNYGYTF
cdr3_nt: TGTGCCAGCAGATCACAGGGTAACTATGGCTACACCTTC

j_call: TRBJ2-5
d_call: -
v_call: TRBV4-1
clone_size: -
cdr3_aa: CASSQGWAGAETQYF
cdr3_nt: TGCGCCAGCAGCCAAGGGTGGGCAGGGGCAGAGACCCAGTACTTC

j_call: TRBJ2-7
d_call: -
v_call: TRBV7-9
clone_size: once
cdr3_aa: CASSQPPRTYEQYF
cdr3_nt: TGTGCCAGCAGCCAACCCCCCAGGACCTACGAGCAGTACTTC

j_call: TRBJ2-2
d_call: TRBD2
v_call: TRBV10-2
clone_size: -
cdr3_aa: CASSEGSGGAVGELFF
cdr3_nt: TGCGCCAGCAGTGAGGGAAGCGGGGGGGCCGTCGGGGAGCTGTTTTTT

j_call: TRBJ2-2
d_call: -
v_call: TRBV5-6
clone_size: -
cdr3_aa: CASGKRGTGELFF
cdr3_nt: TGTGCCAGCGGGAAAAGGGGGACCGGGGAGCTGTTTTTT

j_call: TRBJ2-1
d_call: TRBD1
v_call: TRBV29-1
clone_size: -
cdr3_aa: CSVVTGGRNEQFF
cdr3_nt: TGCAGCGTTGTGACAGGGGGCAGGAATGAGCAGTTCTTC

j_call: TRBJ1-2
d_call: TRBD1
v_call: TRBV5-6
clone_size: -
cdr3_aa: CASRRTGGEYGYTF
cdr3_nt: TGTGCCAGCAGGAGAACAGGGGGCGAGTATGGCTACACCTTC

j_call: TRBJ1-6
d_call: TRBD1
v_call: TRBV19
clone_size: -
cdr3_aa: CASTELTGTGNSPLHF
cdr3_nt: TGTGCCAGTACCGAGCTTACCGGGACAGGAAATTCACCCCTCCACTTT

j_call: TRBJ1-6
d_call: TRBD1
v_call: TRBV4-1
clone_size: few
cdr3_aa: CASSHPTGIYNSPLHF
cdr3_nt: TGCGCCAGCAGCCACCCGACAGGGATTTATAATTCACCCCTCCACTTT

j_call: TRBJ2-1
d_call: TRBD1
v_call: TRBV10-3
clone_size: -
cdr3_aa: CATAGEQGFYNEQFF
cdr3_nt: TGTGCCACTGCCGGGGAACAGGGGTTCTACAATGAGCAGTTCTTC

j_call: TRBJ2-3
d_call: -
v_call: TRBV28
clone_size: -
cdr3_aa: CASLQGWSDTQYF
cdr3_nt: TGTGCCTCCCTACAGGGTTGGTCAGATACGCAGTATTTT

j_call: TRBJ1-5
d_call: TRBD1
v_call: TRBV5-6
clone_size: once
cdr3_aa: CASSRQGLYQPQHF
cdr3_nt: TGTGCCAGCAGCCGACAGGGTCTCTATCAGCCCCAGCATTTT

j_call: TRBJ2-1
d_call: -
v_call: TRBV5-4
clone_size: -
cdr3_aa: CASSPLGANNEQFF
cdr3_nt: TGTGCCAGCAGCCCCCTGGGGGCCAACAATGAGCAGTTCTTC

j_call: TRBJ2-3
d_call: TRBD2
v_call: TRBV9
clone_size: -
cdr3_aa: CASSVSGNADTQYF
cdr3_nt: TGTGCCAGCAGCGTTAGCGGGAACGCAGATACGCAGTATTTT

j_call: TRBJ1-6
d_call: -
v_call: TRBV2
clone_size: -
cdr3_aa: CASSEQGLYSPLHF
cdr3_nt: TGTGCCAGCAGTGAACAGGGTTTGTATTCACCCCTCCACTTT

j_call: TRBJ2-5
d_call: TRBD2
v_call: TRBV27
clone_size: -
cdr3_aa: CASSYKGLAGPQETQYF
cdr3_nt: TGTGCCAGCAGTTACAAGGGACTAGCAGGACCCCAAGAGACCCAGTACTTC

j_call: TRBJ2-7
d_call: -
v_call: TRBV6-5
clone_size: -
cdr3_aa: CASSYETYEQYF
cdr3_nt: TGTGCCAGCAGTTACGAGACCTACGAGCAGTACTTC

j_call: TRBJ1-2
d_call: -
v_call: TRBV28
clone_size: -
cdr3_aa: CASRPRTDTNYGYTF
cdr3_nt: TGTGCCAGCAGACCAAGGACTGATACTAACTATGGCTACACCTTC

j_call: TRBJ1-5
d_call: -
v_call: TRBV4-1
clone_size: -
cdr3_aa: CASSQEPDTQPQHF
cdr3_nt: TGCGCCAGCAGCCAAGAACCAGATACTCAGCCCCAGCATTTT

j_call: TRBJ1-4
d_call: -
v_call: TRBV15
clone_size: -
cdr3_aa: CATSRGQPQGEKLFF
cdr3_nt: TGTGCCACCAGCAGAGGACAGCCGCAGGGAGAAAAACTGTTTTTT

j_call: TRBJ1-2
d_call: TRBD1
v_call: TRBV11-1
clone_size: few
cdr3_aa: CASSLPGQIYGYTF
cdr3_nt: TGTGCCAGCAGCCTTCCGGGACAGATCTATGGCTACACCTTC

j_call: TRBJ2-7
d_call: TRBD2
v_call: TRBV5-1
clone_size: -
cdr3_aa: CASSSFAASGGANEQYF
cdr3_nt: TGCGCCAGCAGCTCCTTCGCGGCTAGCGGGGGGGCCAACGAGCAGTACTTC

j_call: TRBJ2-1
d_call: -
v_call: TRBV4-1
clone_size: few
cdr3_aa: CASSETRGGAVYEQFF
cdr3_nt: TGCGCCAGCAGCGAAACCCGAGGGGGGGCGGTCTATGAGCAGTTCTTC

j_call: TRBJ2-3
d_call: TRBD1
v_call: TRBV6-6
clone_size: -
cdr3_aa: CASSYRGTGEHTQYF
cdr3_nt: TGTGCCAGCAGTTACCGAGGGACAGGGGAGCACACGCAGTATTTT

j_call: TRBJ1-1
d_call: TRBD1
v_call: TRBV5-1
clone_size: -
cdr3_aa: CASSPGTGVNTEAFF
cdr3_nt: TGCGCCAGCAGCCCCGGAACAGGGGTTAACACTGAAGCTTTCTTT

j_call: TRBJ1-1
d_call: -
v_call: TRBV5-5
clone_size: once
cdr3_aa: CASSLSGNPNTEAFF
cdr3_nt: TGTGCCAGCAGCTTATCCGGGAACCCGAACACTGAAGCTTTCTTT

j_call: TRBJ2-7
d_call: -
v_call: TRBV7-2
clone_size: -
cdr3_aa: CASSFKRASSYEQYF
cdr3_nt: TGTGCCAGCAGCTTCAAGCGGGCTAGCTCCTACGAGCAGTACTTC

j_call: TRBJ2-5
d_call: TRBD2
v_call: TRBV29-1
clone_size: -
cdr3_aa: CSVFGLAAEETQYF
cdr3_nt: TGCAGCGTTTTCGGACTAGCGGCAGAAGAGACCCAGTACTTC

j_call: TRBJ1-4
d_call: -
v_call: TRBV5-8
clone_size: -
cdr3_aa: CASSSLGRGTNEKLFF
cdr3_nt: TGTGCCAGCAGCTCGTTGGGCAGGGGCACTAATGAAAAACTGTTTTTT

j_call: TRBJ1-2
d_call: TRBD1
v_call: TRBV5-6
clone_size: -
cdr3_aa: CASSPGTGGNYGYTF
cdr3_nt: TGTGCCAGCAGCCCGGGGACAGGGGGGAACTATGGCTACACCTTC

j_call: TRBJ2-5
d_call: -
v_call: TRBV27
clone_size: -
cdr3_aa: CASSPRGSQETQYF
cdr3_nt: TGTGCCAGCAGTCCAAGAGGGTCACAAGAGACCCAGTACTTC

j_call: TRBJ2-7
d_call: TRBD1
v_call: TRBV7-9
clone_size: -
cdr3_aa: CASSLLPGTGFYEQYF
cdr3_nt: TGTGCCAGCAGCTTGCTACCCGGGACAGGGTTTTACGAGCAGTACTTC

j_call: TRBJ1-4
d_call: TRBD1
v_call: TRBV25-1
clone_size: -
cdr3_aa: CASWDRENEKLFF
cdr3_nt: TGTGCCAGCTGGGACAGAGAGAATGAAAAACTGTTTTTT

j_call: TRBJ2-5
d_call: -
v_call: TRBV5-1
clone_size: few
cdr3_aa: CASSLAPYQETQYF
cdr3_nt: TGCGCCAGCAGCTTGGCCCCCTACCAAGAGACCCAGTACTTC

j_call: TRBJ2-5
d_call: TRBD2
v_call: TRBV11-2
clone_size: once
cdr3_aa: CASSTGLAGGKTQYF
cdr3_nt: TGTGCCAGCAGCACGGGACTAGCAGGGGGAAAGACCCAGTACTTC

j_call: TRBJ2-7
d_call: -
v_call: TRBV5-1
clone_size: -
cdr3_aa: CASSLEGDGGQYF
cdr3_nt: TGCGCCAGCAGCTTGGAGGGGGACGGAGGGCAGTACTTC

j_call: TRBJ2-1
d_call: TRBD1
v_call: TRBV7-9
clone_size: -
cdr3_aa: CASSYRPGTGHNEQFF
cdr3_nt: TGTGCCAGCAGTTATCGTCCCGGGACAGGGCACAATGAGCAGTTCTTC

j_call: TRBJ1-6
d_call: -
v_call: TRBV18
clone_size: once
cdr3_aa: CASSPQPGESPLHF
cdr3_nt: TGTGCCAGCTCACCACAGCCAGGGGAGTCACCCCTCCACTTT